What follows is one T cell receptor beta chain and its context. The data stem from a study of blood T cell repertoires in COVID-19. The assay was immunoSEQ multiplex PCR, and TCRdb's table has in-frame clones only and misses some. The data hold some 27,000 clones, with around four fifths observed a single time. V was clipped by 3 bases and J by 0 bases, with 9 bases between them. This CDR3 is 15 amino acids long. In germline, CDR1 is KGHSH, CDR2 LQKENI. The source material was peripheral blood. The clonotype was recovered from a man between 65 and 80 years old with acute or convalescent COVID-19. V and J are TRBV18 and TRBJ2-1; D not resolved. Here the CDR3 reads CASSPQDSSYNEQFF. The CDR3 bases are TGTGCCAGCTCACCTCAGGATAGCTCCTACAATGAGCAGTTCTTC.